This T cell receptor (beta chain) was identified during a study of T cells in Graves' hyperthyroidism and ophthalmopathy. V was trimmed by 0 bases and J by 3 bases, leaving 8 bases between them. Germline loops: CDR1 MNHNS, CDR2 SASEGT. CDR3 length: 15 amino acids. Regarding this clonotype: The antigen remains undetermined.

Points from the study as a whole: A model built on 13 V-J features separated ophthalmopathy from stable hyperthyroidism.

Researchers took RNA transcripts and amplified the TCR beta CDR3 regions from them. The TCR CDR3 first-round RT-PCR relied on the HTBI primer set. TCRdb processed the multiplex PCR reads anew with MiXCR; each CDR3 protein has one entry. The sample lists a few hundred thousand distinct CDR3 sequences, about 20% occurring once. No progression to ophthalmopathy during 18 months of follow-up defined stable disease. Patients were excluded for uncontrolled infection, other autoimmune disease, pregnancy or lactation. The receptor comes from a man aged 18 to 29 with Graves' hyperthyroidism. Sequenced sample: blood. The chain combines TRBV6-1 with TRBJ1-4; D gene ambiguous. DNA for the CDR3: TGTGCCAGCAGTGAAGCAGGAGGGTCTAATGAAAAACTGTTTTTT. This gives the protein CASSEAGGSNEKLFF.